This entry lists 25 T cell receptor beta chains sequenced from one sample in a study of T-cell reconstitution after alpha-beta-depleted transplantation in children. For TCRbeta, the library was prepared with unique molecular identifiers. TCRdb ran MiXCR on the PCR reads and lists one entry per CDR3 protein. The table lists 200,000 to 250,000 distinct CDR3 sequences, 24% of them singletons, with around 4.8% in the top ten. Sequenced material: PBMCs, mostly from graft donor cells, taken 360 days after TCRalphabeta/CD19-depleted stem cell transplant. The receptors shown here come from a female patient between 2 and 15 years old who had a stem cell transplant for congenital amegakaryocytic thrombocytopenia, so the T cells may come from the graft donor.

This clonotype was detected a few times. This chain uses TRBV4-2 with TRBJ1-1; the match to TRBD1 covers 8 bases. The germline V gene encodes CDR1 LGHNA and CDR2 YNFKEQ. This CDR3 comprises 16 residues. The V and J ends lost 3 bases and 3 bases, in that order; junction bases with no gene match: 9. CDR3 amino acids: CASSQGTGPRDTEAFF. In DNA, the CDR3 is TGTGCCAGCAGCCAGGGGACAGGACCCCGAGACACTGAAGCTTTCTTT.

The chain combines TRBV3-1 with TRBJ1-1, with D tentatively TRBD1 (5 bases). The CDR3 covers 15 residues. V was shortened by 4 bases and J by 5 bases, with 17 bases between the two germline ends. Germline CDR1 is LGHDT and CDR2 is YNNKEL (reference sequence). This chain's CDR3 is CASSLRWQGRTEAFF. The DNA for the CDR3 is TGTGCCAGCAGCCTTAGATGGCAGGGCCGAACTGAAGCTTTCTTT.

In the case of this clonotype: The conserved phenylalanine or tryptophan normally closing the CDR3 is absent here, so this likely arose from a read error. The chain carries TRBV25-1 and TRBJ1-6, with D perhaps TRBD1 (5 bases). V lost 3 bases, J lost 7 bases, and 16 bases lay in between. CDR1 and CDR2 from the germline V gene are MGHDK and SYGVNS. The CDR3 extends over 16 amino acids. CDR3 nucleotides: TGTGCCAGCAGTGACAGCCGGGACCTTGGGAATTCACCCCTCCACTGT. It encodes CASSDSRDLGNSPLHC.

This clonotype has a handful of counts. The V call is TRBV28, the J call TRBJ2-1; TRBD1 aligns across 10 bases. The CDR3 extends over 14 amino acids. Germline V gene sequence: CDR1 MDHEN, CDR2 SYDVKM. Trimming cost V 10 bases and J 5 bases; bases outside gene matches: 8. CDR3 amino acids: CATLGTGENNEQFF. The CDR3 nucleotides read TGTGCCACCTTAGGGACAGGGGAAAACAATGAGCAGTTCTTC.

This clonotype showed up just a few times. One junction end does not reproduce the germline sequence, and a read error may be involved. V gene TRBV7-2 combines with J gene TRBJ2-2; D might be TRBD2 (6 bases). This CDR3 is built from 16 residues. Germline V CDR1 and CDR2: SGHTA, FQGNSA. The CDR3 loop is CASSLGAGSNTGELFF. CDR3 sequence (DNA): TGTGCCAGCAGTTTAGGGGCGGGATCCAACACCGGGGAGCTGTTTTTT.

There are many counts of this clonotype. V gene TRBV12-3 or TRBV12-4 combines with J gene TRBJ2-5, with D possibly TRBD2 on 5 matching bases. This CDR3 is built from 11 residues. V was trimmed by 5 bases and J by 5 bases, leaving 6 bases between them. The CDR3 nucleotides read TGTGCCAGCAGTCGCGGGGAGACCCAGTACTTC. This translates into CASSRGETQYF.

The chain joins TRBV12-3 or TRBV12-4 to TRBJ2-7; D assignment may be TRBD1 or TRBD2 (5 bases each). The CDR3 has 15 residues. Trimming took off 3 bases at V and 0 bases at J, with 12 bases between the two ends. The CDR3 DNA reads TGTGCCAGCAGTTTCCGGGACCGACTCTCCTACGAGCAGTACTTC. Translating it yields CASSFRDRLSYEQYF.

Many counts were recorded for this clonotype. This rearrangement joins TRBV7-6 to TRBJ1-2, with D hard to call. Germline V gene lookup returns CDR1 SGHVS and CDR2 FNYEAQ. The CDR3 loop spans 14 amino acids. Trimming took 1 base from V and 0 from J, leaving 6 bases between them. The CDR3 nucleotides are TGTGCCAGCAGCTTAGGGACTTCTAACTATGGCTACACCTTC. Residues: CASSLGTSNYGYTF. The full variable domain, completed using reference TRBV7-6 and TRBJ1-2, is GAGVSQSPRYKVTKRGQDVALRCDPISGHVSLYWYRQALGQGPEFLTYFNYEAQQDKSGLPNDRFSAERPEGSISTLTIQRTEQRDSAMYRCASSLGTSNYGYTFGSGTRLTVV.

J is TRBJ2-5 and V is TRBV5-1, with a possible D match to TRBD2 (5 bases). The V and J ends lost 0 bases and 5 bases respectively, with 11 bases between them. The CDR3 contains 14 residues. Germline CDR1 and CDR2: SGHRS and YFSETQ. CDR3 sequence: CASSLGRMGETQYF. In DNA form, the CDR3 reads TGCGCCAGCAGCTTGGGGAGGATGGGGGAGACCCAGTACTTC.

V and J are TRBV5-1 and TRBJ2-2; no clear D gene. CDR3 length: 13 amino acids. Germline V gene data show CDR1 as SGHRS and CDR2 as YFSETQ. The V gene lost 2 bases and the J gene lost 5 bases, with 7 bases spanning the gap. Here the CDR3 DNA reads TGCGCCAGCAGCTTTTACACGACCGGGGAGCTGTTTTTT. Protein: CASSFYTTGELFF.

V gene TRBV7-8 combines with J gene TRBJ1-2, with D maybe TRBD1 (6 bases). Looked up from germline, CDR1 is SGHVS and CDR2 is FQNEAQ. V gave up 5 bases and J gave up 8 bases, with 21 bases separating them. The CDR3 has 15 residues. The DNA of the CDR3 is TGTGCCAGCAGCCCAAGGGGACACCTGGGGGAGGGCTACACCTTC. It codes for CASSPRGHLGEGYTF.

Only a few counts were recorded for this clonotype. This chain connects TRBV25-1 to TRBJ2-7; D not certain. Per the germline V gene, CDR1 is MGHDK and CDR2 is SYGVNS. The CDR3 runs to 13 residues. V shed 1 base and J shed 0 bases, with 4 bases lying between them. CDR3 DNA: TGTGCCAGCAGTGAATCTCTCTCCTACGAGCAGTACTTC. Protein product: CASSESLSYEQYF.

The J gene is TRBJ1-1, the V gene TRBV28, with D possibly being TRBD1 (5 bases). V was clipped by 5 bases and J by 4 bases, with 23 bases between them. From germline, CDR1 is MDHEN and CDR2 SYDVKM. This CDR3 region has 17 residues. The CDR3 here is CASSPPPGTLFGTEAFF. In DNA, the CDR3 is TGTGCCAGCAGTCCTCCCCCGGGGACCCTTTTTGGCACTGAAGCTTTCTTT.

V and J are TRBV2 and TRBJ2-5; D call uncertain. The CDR3 length is 15 residues. Germline V CDR1 and CDR2: SNHLY, FYNNEI. V was trimmed by 3 bases and J by 1 base, leaving 12 bases between them. The CDR3: CASSDPSPVQETQYF. The CDR3 DNA is TGTGCCAGCAGTGACCCTAGTCCAGTCCAAGAGACCCAGTACTTC.

Note on this clonotype: The DNA is left out, because the CDR3 cannot be placed on it with certainty; the CDR3 is given as TCRdb lists it. The genes are TRBV18 and TRBJ2-2; TRBD2 is taken as the D call from the table, unchecked against the DNA. The CDR3 region is 16 residues in length, termini included. Per germline, CDR1 KGHSH and CDR2 LQKENI. The CDR3 spells CASSPGTTTVAGELFF.

The chain is built from TRBV28 and TRBJ2-7; 12 bases are a match to TRBD2. V shed 6 bases, J shed 3 bases, and the junction held 6 bases outside the gene matches. The CDR3 length is 15 residues. The V gene's germline CDR1 is MDHEN and CDR2 SYDVKM. As DNA, the CDR3 is TGTGCCAGCAGGCGACTAGCGGGAGTGGGCTACGAGCAGTACTTC. Its translation: CASRRLAGVGYEQYF.

V gene TRBV20-1 combines with J gene TRBJ1-4; the D gene is possibly TRBD1 (5 bases). The germline V gene has CDR1 DFQATT and CDR2 SNEGSKA (reference sequence). CDR3 size: 13 residues. Between the trimmed V and J ends, which lost 2 bases and 8 bases, there was a span of 12 bases. DNA for the CDR3: TGCAGTGCTAGAAGACAGCTCGCAGAAAAACTGTTTTTT. Residues: CSARRQLAEKLFF.

This clonotype was recorded only once. The junction does not match germline at one end; this may be a read error. Here the CDR3 reads CASSSGQGAIYELYF. CDR3 nucleotides: TGTGCCAGCAGCTCAGGACAGGGGGCGATCTACGAGCTGTACTTC. The rearrangement uses TRBV7-6 and TRBJ2-7; 11 nucleotides align to TRBD1. The CDR3 extends over 15 amino acids. Germline CDR1 and CDR2: SGHVS and FNYEAQ.

This CDR3 reads CATSDLFSSGELFF. The DNA of the CDR3 is TGTGCCACCAGTGATTTGTTTAGCTCCGGGGAGCTGTTTTTT. The rearrangement joins TRBV24-1 to TRBJ2-2; D unclear. Germline V gene data show CDR1 as KGHDR and CDR2 as SFDVKD. Trimming shortened V by 0 bases and J by 6 bases, and 7 bases separated the two germline ends. The CDR3 extends over 14 amino acids.

This clonotype has more than one count but fewer than ten. The CDR3 DNA sequence: TGTGCCATCAGTGAGATAGCGGGAGGAGATACAGATACGCAGTATTTT. Its protein is CAISEIAGGDTDTQYF. The chain carries TRBV10-3 and TRBJ2-3; 10 bases match TRBD2. Germline CDR1 ENHRY, CDR2 SYGVKD. J lost 3 bases, V lost 2 bases, and 5 bases had no gene match. The CDR3 runs to 16 residues.

Concerning this clonotype: The junction departs from the called germline gene at one end, perhaps through a read error. The V call is TRBV4-2, the J call TRBJ1-2; no firm D call. Per germline, CDR1 LGHNA and CDR2 YNFKEQ. This CDR3 has 12 residues. The CDR3 here is CPSSQDVGGYTF. CDR3 DNA: TGTCCCAGCAGCCAAGATGTTGGTGGCTACACCTTC.

This chain links TRBV24-1 with TRBJ2-2; no clear D gene. This CDR3 spans 13 amino acids. Germline V gene sequence: CDR1 KGHDR, CDR2 SFDVKD. V dropped 0 bases and J dropped 4 bases, with 2 bases sitting between them. In DNA form, the CDR3 reads TGTGCCACCAGTGATTTGGGCACCGGGGAGCTGTTTTTT. Its translation is CATSDLGTGELFF.

The rearrangement links TRBV2 to TRBJ2-1; possibly TRBD2 for D (6 bases). V was pared by 7 bases and J by 7 bases, with 8 bases between. This CDR3 region has 11 residues. The germline V gene encodes CDR1 SNHLY and CDR2 FYNNEI. The CDR3 reads CASKRGNEQFF. The DNA of the CDR3 is TGTGCCAGCAAACGGGGGAATGAGCAGTTCTTC.

This clonotype was picked up a small number of times. The chain uses TRBV25-1 and TRBJ2-2, with D tentatively TRBD1 or TRBD2 (6 bases each). Germline V gives CDR1 MGHDK, CDR2 SYGVNS. V was cut by 6 bases and J by 6 bases, with 8 bases left in between. The CDR3 length is 12 residues. This CDR3 reads CASRRGAGELFF. The CDR3 region has the DNA TGTGCCAGCAGAAGGGGGGCCGGGGAGCTGTTTTTT.

The chain links TRBV2 to TRBJ1-2; D is unclear. The V gene lost 6 bases and the J gene lost 2 bases, with 7 bases spanning the gap. Germline-derived CDR1 and CDR2 are SNHLY and FYNNEI. The CDR3 has 12 amino acids. CDR3 bases: TGTGCCAGCAGCAACATCAACTATGGCTACACCTTC. Translation gives CASSNINYGYTF.